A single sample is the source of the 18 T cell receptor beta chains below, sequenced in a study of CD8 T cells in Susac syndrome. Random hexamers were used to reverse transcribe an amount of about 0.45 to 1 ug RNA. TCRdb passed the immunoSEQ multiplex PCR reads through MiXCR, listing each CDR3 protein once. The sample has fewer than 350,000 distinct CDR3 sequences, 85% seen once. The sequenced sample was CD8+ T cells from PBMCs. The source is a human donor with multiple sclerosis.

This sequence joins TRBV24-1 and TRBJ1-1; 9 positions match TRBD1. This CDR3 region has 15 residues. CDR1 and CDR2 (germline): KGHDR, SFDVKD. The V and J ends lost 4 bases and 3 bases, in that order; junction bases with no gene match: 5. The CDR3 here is CATSDSDRGYTEAFF. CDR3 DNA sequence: TGTGCCACCAGTGACTCGGACAGGGGATACACTGAAGCTTTCTTT.

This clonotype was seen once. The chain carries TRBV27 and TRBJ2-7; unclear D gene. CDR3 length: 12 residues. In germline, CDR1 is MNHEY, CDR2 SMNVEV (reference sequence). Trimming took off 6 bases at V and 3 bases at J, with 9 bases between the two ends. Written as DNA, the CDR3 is TGTGCCAGCAGGAGCCCATACTACGAGCAGTACTTC. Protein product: CASRSPYYEQYF.

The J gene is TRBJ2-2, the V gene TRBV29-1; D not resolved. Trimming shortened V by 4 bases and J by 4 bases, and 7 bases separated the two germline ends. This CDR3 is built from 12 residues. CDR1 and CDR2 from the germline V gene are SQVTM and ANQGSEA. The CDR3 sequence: CSVVSATGELFF. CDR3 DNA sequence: TGCAGCGTTGTTTCTGCCACCGGGGAGCTGTTTTTT.

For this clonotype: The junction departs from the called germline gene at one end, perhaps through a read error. The CDR3 protein is CSSSLGSATTYEQYF. Written as DNA, the CDR3 is TGTTCCAGCAGCTTAGGATCAGCCACTACCTACGAGCAGTACTTC. The rearrangement links TRBV11-1 to TRBJ2-7; D gene unclear. There are 15 residues in the CDR3. The germline V gene has CDR1 SGHAT and CDR2 FQDESV (reference sequence).

For the CDR3, the DNA is TGTGCCAGCAGTTTAGCGAAGGAGACCCAGTACTTC. This sequence encodes CASSLAKETQYF. The genes are TRBV12-3 or TRBV12-4 and TRBJ2-5; D is undetermined. The V and J ends lost 0 bases and 5 bases respectively, with 4 bases between them. CDR3 length equals 12 residues.

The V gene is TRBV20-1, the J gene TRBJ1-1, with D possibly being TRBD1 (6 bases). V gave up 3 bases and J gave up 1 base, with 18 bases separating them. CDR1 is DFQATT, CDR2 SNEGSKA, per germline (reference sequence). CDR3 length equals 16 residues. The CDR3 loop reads CSARGARLLGNTEAFF. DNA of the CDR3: TGCAGTGCTAGGGGGGCCAGGCTATTGGGGAACACTGAAGCTTTCTTT.

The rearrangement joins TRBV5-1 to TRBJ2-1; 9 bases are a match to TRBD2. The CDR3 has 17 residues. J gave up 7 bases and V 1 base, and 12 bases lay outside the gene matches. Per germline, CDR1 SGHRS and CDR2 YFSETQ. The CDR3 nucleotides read TGCGCCAGCAGCTTGATCGGTGCGGGAGGGCAGAAAAATGAGCAGTTCTTC. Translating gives CASSLIGAGGQKNEQFF.

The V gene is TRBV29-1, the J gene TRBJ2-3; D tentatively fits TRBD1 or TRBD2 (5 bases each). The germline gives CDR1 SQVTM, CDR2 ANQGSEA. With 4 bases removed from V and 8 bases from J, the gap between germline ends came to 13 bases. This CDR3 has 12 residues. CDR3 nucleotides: TGCAGCGTTGTGATGGGGACGGGTACGCAGTATTTT. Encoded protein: CSVVMGTGTQYF.

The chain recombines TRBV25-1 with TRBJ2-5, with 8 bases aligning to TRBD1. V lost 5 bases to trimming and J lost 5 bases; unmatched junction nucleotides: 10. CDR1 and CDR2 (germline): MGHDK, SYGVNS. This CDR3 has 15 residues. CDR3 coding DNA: TGTGCCAGCAGTACCCAGCAGGGGGCCCTTGAGACCCAGTACTTC. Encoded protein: CASSTQQGALETQYF.

In DNA, the CDR3 is TGTGCCAGCAGCTTACAGCAGGGGGCTTCGAACACTGAAGCTTTCTTT. Amino acid sequence: CASSLQQGASNTEAFF. The V and J genes are TRBV7-9 and TRBJ1-1; TRBD1 agrees at 8 bases. With 2 bases clipped from V and 1 base from J, the junction kept 6 bases outside the gene matches. Germline CDR1 is SEHNR and CDR2 is FQNEAQ (reference sequence). The length of the CDR3 is 16 residues. Based on the CDR3 plus reference TRBV7-9 and TRBJ1-1, the full variable domain is DTGVSQNPRHKITKRGQNVTFRCDPISEHNRLYWYRQTLGQGPEFLTYFQNEAQLEKSRLLSDRFSAERPKGSFSTLEIQRTEQGDSAMYLCASSLQQGASNTEAFFGQGTRLTVV.

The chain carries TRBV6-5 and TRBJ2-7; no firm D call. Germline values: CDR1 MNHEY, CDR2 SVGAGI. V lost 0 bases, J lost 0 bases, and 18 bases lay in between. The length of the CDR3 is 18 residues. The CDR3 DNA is TGTGCCAGCAGTTACTCGAGCGCCATACTCTTACTCTCCTACGAGCAGTACTTC. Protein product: CASSYSSAILLLSYEQYF.

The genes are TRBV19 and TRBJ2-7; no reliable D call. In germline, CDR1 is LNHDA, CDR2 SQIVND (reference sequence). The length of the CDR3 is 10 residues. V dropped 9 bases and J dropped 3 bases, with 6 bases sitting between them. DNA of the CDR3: TGTGCCAGCTTAGGCTACGAGCAGTACTTC. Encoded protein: CASLGYEQYF.

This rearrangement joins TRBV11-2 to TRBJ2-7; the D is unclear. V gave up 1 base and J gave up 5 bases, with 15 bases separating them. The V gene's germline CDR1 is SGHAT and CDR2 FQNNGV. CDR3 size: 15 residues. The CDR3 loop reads CASSLGTSPGNEQYF. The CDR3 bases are TGTGCCAGCAGCTTAGGAACCAGCCCCGGCAACGAGCAGTACTTC.

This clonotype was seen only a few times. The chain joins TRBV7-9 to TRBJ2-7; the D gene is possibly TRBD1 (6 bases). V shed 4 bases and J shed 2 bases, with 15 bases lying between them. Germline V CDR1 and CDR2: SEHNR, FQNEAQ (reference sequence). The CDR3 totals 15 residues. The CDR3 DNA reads TGTGCCAGCAGCTCCCGGGTGGGGGCAGCCTACGAGCAGTACTTC. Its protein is CASSSRVGAAYEQYF. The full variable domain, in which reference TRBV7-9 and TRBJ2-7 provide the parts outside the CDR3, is DTGVSQNPRHKITKRGQNVTFRCDPISEHNRLYWYRQTLGQGPEFLTYFQNEAQLEKSRLLSDRFSAERPKGSFSTLEIQRTEQGDSAMYLCASSSRVGAAYEQYFGPGTRLTVT.

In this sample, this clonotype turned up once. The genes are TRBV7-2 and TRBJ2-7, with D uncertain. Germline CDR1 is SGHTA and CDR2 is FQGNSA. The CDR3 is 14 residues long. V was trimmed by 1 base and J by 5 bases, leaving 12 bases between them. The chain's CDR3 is CASSLGTSEDEQYF. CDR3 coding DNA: TGTGCCAGCAGCTTAGGGACCAGCGAGGACGAGCAGTACTTC.

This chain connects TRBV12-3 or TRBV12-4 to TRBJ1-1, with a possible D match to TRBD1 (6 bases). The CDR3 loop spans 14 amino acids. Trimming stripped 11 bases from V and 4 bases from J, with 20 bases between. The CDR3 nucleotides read TGTGCCGGGAGAGGGGCGGGGGGCGTCACTGAAGCTTTCTTT. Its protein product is CAGRGAGGVTEAFF.

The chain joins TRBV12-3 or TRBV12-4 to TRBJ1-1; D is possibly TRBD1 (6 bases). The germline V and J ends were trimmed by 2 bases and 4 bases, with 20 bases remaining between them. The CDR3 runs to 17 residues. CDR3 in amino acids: CASSLIPDTGAITEAFF. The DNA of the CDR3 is TGTGCCAGCAGTTTAATCCCGGACACGGGGGCGATCACTGAAGCTTTCTTT.

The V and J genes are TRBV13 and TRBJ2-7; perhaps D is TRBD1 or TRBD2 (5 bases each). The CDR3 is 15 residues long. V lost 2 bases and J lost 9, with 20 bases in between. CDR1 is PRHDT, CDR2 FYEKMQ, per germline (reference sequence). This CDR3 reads CASSLLGEGWESQYF. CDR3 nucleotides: TGTGCCAGCAGCTTACTGGGCGAGGGGTGGGAGTCGCAGTACTTC.